Listed here is a single T cell receptor beta chain. This clonotype has just a few counts. The antigen it recognizes is unknown. Nothing much larger sits one base from this clone, and base qualities are not available. The data belong to a study of T and B cells in COVID-19 patients (dated by TCRdb to 2018 to 2021). A note on the overall study: In this study, adaptive immunity was profiled in COVID-19 patients who either had active infection or had recovered, using TRB and IGH repertoire sequencing of peripheral blood. A recovered cohort was made up of 19 patients contributing 20 samples, mostly after mild to moderate COVID-19 managed as outpatients. An age-matched reference group of a few dozen healthy donors negative for COVID-19 antibodies served as the comparison for repertoire analyses. In the active-infection cohort, about 60% of the 20 patients were critically ill and required mechanical ventilation or ECMO. Patients in the recovered cohort had a median age of almost 35 years, compared with around 62 years for patients in the active-infection cohort. Because samples were available both during active disease and after recovery, a couple of patients were counted in both the recovered and the active cohorts. As many as 9 follow-up blood samples were collected from each patient, and in some individuals these samples spanned different disease stages. Comorbidities linked to unfavorable COVID-19 outcome were present in about 90% of the roughly 20 patients in the active-infection cohort. Over 8 million TCR sequences were analysed from a TCR and BCR sequence repository that comprised 30 to 45 patients and roughly 74 time points.

Genomic DNA extracted from blood, in amounts of about 220-500 ng, served as the starting material for amplifying TRB repertoires. What the authors observed across the whole study: It was stated that prospective validation of the reported TCR clusters was required before the clusters could be put to clinical use. A total of some 2,000 TCR clusters were exclusive to the recovered cohort, and 25 to 35 of those clusters were low-pGen clusters. Specific T cell subsets (CD4+/Treg/CD8+) and sorted SARS-CoV-2-responsive or tetramer+ T cells had not yet been sequenced, and these experiments were ongoing. Strongly skewed TRBV/TRBJ gene usage was reported in patients with COVID-19. Few blood samples were available from mildly ill patients while symptoms were present, and early samples from severe cases were likewise scarce. TRB repertoires were found to be highly clonal in active COVID-19, whereas diversity and richness at recovery were found to rise above healthy donor levels. The cohort was considered too small for HLA contributions to COVID-19 susceptibility or severity to be assessed.

Sequencing was performed on an Illumina MiSeq. Multiplex PCR with BIOMED2 TRB-A/B primer pools was used to amplify the TRB rearrangements. Two consecutive PCRs added Illumina-compatible adapters and 7-nucleotide sample barcodes to the amplicons. Phusion HS II polymerase was used for all library PCRs. Amplicons were purified from gel with the NucleoSpin Gel and PCR Clean-up kit, quantified on Qubit, and pooled at about 3.7 nM. Amplicon pool quality was checked on an Agilent 2100 Bioanalyzer before Illumina next-generation sequencing. Per the authors' processing: MiXCR 3.0.8 with the default MiXCR reference library was used to annotate TRB rearrangements. Non-productive reads and sequences with fewer than 2 reads were excluded, and each unique CDR3 nucleotide sequence counted as one clone. Clonality, diversity, richness and V-J gene usage were calculated in R 3.5.1. TCR clustering by CDR3 similarity used GLIPH2, with generation probabilities calculated by OLGA. GLIPH2 clusters were kept only if they contained at least four unique TCR clonotypes found in at least three individuals. In-frame beta chains were kept once TCRdb had trimmed the public reads at Q25 with fastp and called clones with MiXCR. Rows merge per CDR3 protein into single entries with the most common DNA and genes. TCRdb, rather than the study authors, made the V and J calls. This sample gives 15,000 to 20,000 distinct CDR3 sequences in total; around 35% of them show up just once. The ten top clones hold about 17% of the sample.

Sequencing input: blood. This TCR came from a human donor with active COVID-19.

This receptor carries the CDR3 CASKRLGNNEQFF. The bases are TGTGCCAGCAAGAGACTGGGAAACAATGAGCAGTTCTTC. The chain uses TRBV6-5 and TRBJ2-1, with the D gene too uncertain to name. The junction shows trimming of 7 bases on V and 5 bases on J, plus 12 bases between the germline ends. The germline V gene provides CDR1 MNHEY and CDR2 SVGAGI. The CDR3 measures 13 amino acids from cysteine to phenylalanine. Only CDR3 DNA remains: 39 bases, in frame from the first base.